The 15 T cell receptor beta chains below all came from one sample that was sequenced in a study of T cells after yellow fever vaccination. TCRdb analysed the 5' RACE reads with MiXCR anew, one entry per CDR3 protein. This sample has some 560,000 distinct CDR3 sequences, with roughly 17% found just once. Sequenced material: PBMCs, taken 5 to 6 days after the first yellow fever vaccination. These receptors were obtained from a young man who received the YFV17D yellow fever vaccine.

This chain joins TRBV9 and TRBJ2-1; D is tentatively TRBD1 or TRBD2 (6 bases each). Germline loops: CDR1 SGDLS, CDR2 YYNGEE. The CDR3 has 14 amino acids. Between the trimmed V and J ends, which lost 3 bases and 5 bases, there was a span of 12 bases. CDR3 region: CASSGGARNNEQFF. The DNA of the CDR3 is TGTGCCAGCAGCGGGGGGGCCCGGAACAATGAGCAGTTCTTC.

There are a few counts of this clonotype. The rearrangement joins TRBV15 to TRBJ2-3; 7 positions match TRBD1. This CDR3 comprises 13 residues. CDR1 and CDR2 from the germline V gene are LNHNV and YYDKDF (reference sequence). The V segment lost 4 bases and the J segment 6 bases; nucleotides outside the gene matches: 4. The CDR3 protein is CATSTKGADTQYF. The DNA for the CDR3 is TGTGCCACCAGCACCAAGGGGGCTGATACGCAGTATTTT.

This clonotype was counted between two and nine times. V gene TRBV5-1 combines with J gene TRBJ2-3; unclear D gene. The germline V and J ends were trimmed by 4 bases and 0 bases, with 9 bases remaining between them. CDR3 length equals 14 residues. The germline V gene has CDR1 SGHRS and CDR2 YFSETQ. CDR3 region: CASSGPVSTDTQYF. CDR3 bases: TGCGCCAGCAGCGGGCCAGTTAGCACAGATACGCAGTATTTT. Filled out from reference TRBV5-1 and TRBJ2-3, the complete variable domain reads KAGVTQTPRYLIKTRGQQVTLSCSPISGHRSVSWYQQTPGQGLQFLFEYFSETQRNKGNFPGRFSGRQFSNSRSEMNVSTLELGDSALYLCASSGPVSTDTQYFGPGTRLTVL.

Only a few counts were recorded for this clonotype. This chain links TRBV7-6 with TRBJ2-7; 10 bases map to TRBD2. CDR1 and CDR2 (germline): SGHVS, FNYEAQ. The CDR3 extends over 15 amino acids. The ends lost 6 bases at V and 4 bases at J; junction bases unmatched: 9. The CDR3 region has the DNA TGTGCCAGCAGATCTACTAGCGGGGAAGCATACGAGCAGTACTTC. It translates to CASRSTSGEAYEQYF.

The chain joins TRBV12-3 or TRBV12-4 to TRBJ1-5; D not resolved. The ends were cut back, 6 bases at V and 4 bases at J, with 7 bases in the middle. This CDR3 contains 12 residues. The CDR3 here is CASRTQNQPQHF. CDR3 nucleotide sequence: TGTGCCAGCAGAACCCAAAATCAGCCCCAGCATTTT.

The chain carries TRBV7-2 and TRBJ1-6; 9 bases map to TRBD1. The trim removed 5 bases at V and 10 bases at J, leaving 12 bases unmatched. The CDR3 is made up of 16 amino acids. CDR1 SGHTA and CDR2 FQGNSA come from the germline V gene. The CDR3 loop is CASSQHTLGTGSPLHF. For the CDR3, the DNA is TGTGCCAGCAGCCAACATACCCTGGGGACAGGGTCACCCCTCCACTTT.

V and J are TRBV11-2 and TRBJ2-2; 11 nucleotides line up with TRBD2. CDR3 length equals 18 residues. V shed 1 base, J shed 4 bases, and the junction held 8 bases outside the gene matches. Germline CDR1 SGHAT, CDR2 FQNNGV. CDR3 amino acids: CASSLVPSGGPFTGELFF. DNA for the CDR3: TGTGCCAGCAGCTTAGTACCTAGCGGGGGGCCGTTCACCGGGGAGCTGTTTTTT.

The rearrangement joins TRBV12-3 or TRBV12-4 to TRBJ2-5; D gene uncertain. This CDR3 spans 12 amino acids. Deletions cut 8 bases from V and 2 bases from J, with 9 bases between. DNA for the CDR3: TGTGCCAGCCGTAGTAGTCAAGAGACCCAGTACTTC. Protein product: CASRSSQETQYF.

V is TRBV7-2 and J is TRBJ1-1; tentative D call: TRBD1 (5 bases). V was trimmed by 5 bases and J by 0 bases, leaving 13 bases between them. The germline V gene encodes CDR1 SGHTA and CDR2 FQGNSA. The CDR3 is made up of 15 amino acids. The CDR3 DNA reads as TGTGCCAGCAGCAAGACCCCAGGGATGAACACTGAAGCTTTCTTT. It codes for CASSKTPGMNTEAFF.

There are many counts of this clonotype. The chain is built from TRBV5-1 and TRBJ2-5; tentatively, D is TRBD1 or TRBD2 (6 bases each). The CDR3 is 15 residues long. Germline CDR1 SGHRS, CDR2 YFSETQ. V lost 4 bases and J 5 bases, leaving 18 bases between the germline ends. The CDR3 nucleotides read TGCGCCAGCAGCACCAGTGGGGGGCTGTGGGAGACCCAGTACTTC. This encodes CASSTSGGLWETQYF.

This chain uses TRBV30 with TRBJ2-1, with D perhaps matching TRBD1 or TRBD2 (5 bases each). Trimming left V 2 bases short and J 2 bases short, with 13 bases between. Germline lookup yields CDR1 GTSNPN and CDR2 SVGIG (reference sequence). The CDR3 length is 15 residues. The CDR3 DNA is TGTGCCTGGAGTCGGGTGGGGGACCCCTACAATGAGCAGTTCTTC. Protein: CAWSRVGDPYNEQFF.

J is TRBJ2-1 and V is TRBV12-3 or TRBV12-4, with 8 bases aligning to TRBD2. Trimming removed 6 bases from V and 7 bases from J; junction bases left unmatched: 14. The CDR3 runs 16 residues. The CDR3 loop reads CASSPSLILAGNEQFF. CDR3 DNA: TGTGCCAGCAGCCCGTCTCTCATATTAGCGGGGAATGAGCAGTTCTTC.

V gene TRBV5-1 combines with J gene TRBJ1-1; no reliable D call. V was cut by 5 bases and J by 2 bases, with 13 bases left in between. This CDR3 has 14 residues. Germline CDR1 is SGHRS and CDR2 is YFSETQ. CDR3 DNA: TGCGCCAGCAGTTCCGCGGGTCGAAACACTGAAGCTTTCTTT. It encodes CASSSAGRNTEAFF.

This chain links TRBV24-1 with TRBJ2-1; D is possibly TRBD1 (6 bases). The germline gives CDR1 KGHDR, CDR2 SFDVKD. The CDR3 has 14 residues. V was shortened by 3 bases and J by 6 bases, with 11 bases between the two germline ends. As DNA, the CDR3 is TGTGCCACCAGTGATCCTGGACAGAGCAATGAGCAGTTCTTC. Protein product: CATSDPGQSNEQFF.

This clonotype has just a few counts. This chain links TRBV5-1 with TRBJ1-6; 7 bases align to TRBD1. V shed 4 bases and J 11 bases; nucleotides not matched to a gene: 18. The CDR3 sequence is 17 residues long. In germline, CDR1 is SGHRS, CDR2 YFSETQ. CDR3 protein: CASSPDDRVGGKTPLHF. Written as DNA, the CDR3 is TGCGCCAGCAGCCCGGACGACAGGGTTGGAGGAAAGACACCCCTCCACTTT.